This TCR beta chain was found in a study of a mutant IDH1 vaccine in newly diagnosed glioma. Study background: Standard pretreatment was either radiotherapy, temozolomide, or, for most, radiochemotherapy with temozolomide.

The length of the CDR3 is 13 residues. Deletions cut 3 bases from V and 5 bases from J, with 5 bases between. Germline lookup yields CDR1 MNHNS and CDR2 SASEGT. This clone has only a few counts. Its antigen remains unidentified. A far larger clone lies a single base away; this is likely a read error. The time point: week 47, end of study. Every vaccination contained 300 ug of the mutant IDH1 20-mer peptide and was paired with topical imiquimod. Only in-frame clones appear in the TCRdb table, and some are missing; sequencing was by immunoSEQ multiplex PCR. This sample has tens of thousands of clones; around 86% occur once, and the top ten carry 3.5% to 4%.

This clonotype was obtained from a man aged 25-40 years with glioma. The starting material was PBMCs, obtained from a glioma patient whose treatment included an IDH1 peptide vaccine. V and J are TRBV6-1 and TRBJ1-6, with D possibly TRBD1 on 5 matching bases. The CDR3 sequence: CASSDRDNSPLHF. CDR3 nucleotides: TGTGCCAGCAGTGACAGGGATAATTCACCCCTCCACTTT.